This T cell receptor (beta chain) came from a study of CD8+ T cells in alopecia areata. Across the study: Tofacitinib administration to treated patients was oral, at 5 to 10 mg twice daily.

This clone has a single count. RNA extraction was followed by reverse transcription into cDNA, which acted as the sequencing template. Method: immunoSEQ multiplex PCR; TCRdb's copy keeps in-frame clones and lacks some. The sample has almost 250,000 clones, 65% to 70% seen once; the top ten hold approximately 1.2%. Germline trimming cut 3 bases from V and 2 bases from J; bases unmatched to any gene: 4. Germline V gives CDR1 SQVTM, CDR2 ANQGSEA. The length of the CDR3 is 14 residues. Sampling of alopecia areata patients yielded lesional scalp punch biopsies as well as peripheral blood. Both CD4+ and CD8+ T cells were separated by sorting PBMCs.

The chain links TRBV29-1 to TRBJ2-7; 10 bases match TRBD2. The TCR sequence derives from a human donor with alopecia areata. The material was CD4+ T cells sorted from blood, obtained at week 0. CDR3 DNA sequence: TGCAGCGTTGACGCGAGCGGGGGGGCCTACGAGCAGTACTTC. Its protein is CSVDASGGAYEQYF.